The sequence of this T cell receptor (beta chain) was determined in a study of CD8 T cells in Susac syndrome. About the research overall: Treatment at blood withdrawal was none, corticosteroids, or intravenous immunoglobulin alone in Susac syndrome patients. General study findings and limits: That the number of individuals in its TCR sequencing and HLA analysis was relatively small was acknowledged by the study.

With regard to this clonotype: Its antigen is not identified.

Reverse transcription used roughly 0.45 to 1 ug RNA and random hexamers. TCRdb reprocessed the immunoSEQ multiplex PCR reads with MiXCR, giving one entry per CDR3 protein. The data contain more than 110,000 distinct CDR3 sequences, 95% of them seen just once; the ten biggest clones take up more than 0.11%. The CDR3 runs to 13 residues. V was cut by 2 bases and J by 8 bases, with 12 bases left in between. Germline assignment: CDR1 SEHNR and CDR2 FQNEAQ (reference sequence). CD8+ and CD4+ T cells from blood underwent TCR beta sequencing, which was carried out in a high-throughput format. Through negative isolation, CD4+ and CD8+ T cells were obtained, while TEMRA cells were enriched using FACS.

The TCR comes from a human donor with Susac syndrome. The chain recombines TRBV7-9 with TRBJ1-2; D remains unclear. The sequenced sample consisted of CD4+ T cells from PBMCs. CDR3 protein: CASSLSALLGYTF. The CDR3 nucleotides are TGTGCCAGCAGCTTATCGGCTCTCCTAGGCTACACCTTC.